Presented here are 27 T cell receptor beta chains from one specimen sequenced in a study of T-cell memory formation after mild COVID-19. TCRdb re-called the 5' RACE reads with MiXCR, one entry per CDR3 protein. The data contain hundreds of thousands of distinct CDR3 sequences, 12% to 15% of them seen just once; the ten biggest clones take up over 20%. The sequencing input was PBMCs or a T cell subset sorted from them (not recorded which). The receptors were sampled from a man between 18 and 29 years old who had mild COVID-19 (a few samples of this study predate the infection). Cell type and time point are not known.

This clonotype was recorded a few times. The rearrangement links TRBV15 to TRBJ1-2, with D tentatively TRBD1 (6 bases). This CDR3 is built from 14 residues. Germline V gene data show CDR1 as LNHNV and CDR2 as YYDKDF (reference sequence). Deletions cut 3 bases from V and 10 bases from J, with 18 bases between. CDR3 amino acids: CATSRPGQPSPYTF. Here the CDR3 DNA reads TGTGCCACCAGCAGGCCTGGACAGCCTTCTCCCTACACCTTC.

The V gene is TRBV7-2, the J gene TRBJ1-2, with D possibly matching TRBD1 (5 bases). This CDR3 contains 16 residues. The V end was cut by 5 bases, the J end by 4 bases, with 20 bases between. CDR1 is SGHTA and CDR2 is FQGNSA in the germline V gene. The CDR3 sequence: CASSPTSSGGFYGYTF. CDR3 DNA sequence: TGTGCCAGCAGCCCGACCTCCTCTGGGGGATTCTATGGCTACACCTTC.

This clonotype was seen at least ten times. V gene TRBV6-6 combines with J gene TRBJ1-2; the D is unclear. This CDR3 has 13 amino acids. Between the trimmed V and J ends, which lost 5 bases and 7 bases, there was a span of 14 bases. The V gene's germline CDR1 is MNHNY and CDR2 SVGAGI (reference sequence). CDR3 sequence (DNA): TGTGCCAGCAGTCTCACCAGTTGGTCTGGCTACACCTTC. Translation: CASSLTSWSGYTF.

The chain links TRBV5-1 to TRBJ1-2; D is unresolved. Germline V lookup: CDR1 SGHRS, CDR2 YFSETQ. This CDR3 has 13 residues. Trimming stripped 1 base from V and 3 bases from J, with 7 bases between. CDR3 region: CASSLYGDYGYTF. CDR3 in DNA: TGCGCCAGCAGCTTGTACGGGGACTATGGCTACACCTTC.

The chain combines TRBV7-2 with TRBJ2-3; D ambiguous. The V end was cut by 5 bases, the J end by 2 bases, with 20 bases between. Germline values: CDR1 SGHTA, CDR2 FQGNSA. The length of the CDR3 is 17 residues. CDR3 region: CASSAPDPVFFTDTQYF. The CDR3, as DNA: TGTGCCAGCAGCGCCCCGGACCCCGTTTTCTTCACAGATACGCAGTATTTT.

Written as DNA, the CDR3 is TGTGCCAGCAGCGTAGGCGGACAGCCGTATGCTGAAGCTTTCTTT. As protein: CASSVGGQPYAEAFF. This sequence joins TRBV9 and TRBJ1-1; D is perhaps TRBD1 (6 bases). Between the trimmed V and J ends, which lost 0 bases and 6 bases, there was a span of 15 bases. Germline V lookup: CDR1 SGDLS, CDR2 YYNGEE. CDR3 length: 15 residues.

CDR3 in DNA: TGCAGTGCTAGAGAGGACTTCTCGGATCGGTGGGTTAACAATGAGCAGTTCTTC. Its protein product is CSAREDFSDRWVNNEQFF. The chain has TRBV20-1 and TRBJ2-1; TRBD2 is a possible D gene (5 bases). The V end was cut by 0 bases, the J end by 5 bases, with 23 bases between. This CDR3 is built from 18 residues. Germline CDR1 DFQATT, CDR2 SNEGSKA (reference sequence).

This clonotype was recorded a few times. CDR3 loop: CASSYSRGGVYGYTF. The CDR3 DNA reads TGTGCCAGCAGTTACTCCCGTGGGGGGGTCTATGGCTACACCTTC. The chain joins TRBV27 to TRBJ1-2, with D maybe TRBD1 (5 bases). The CDR3 is made up of 15 amino acids. The V and J ends lost 4 bases and 4 bases respectively, with 16 bases between them. From germline, CDR1 is MNHEY and CDR2 SMNVEV (reference sequence).

The rearrangement joins TRBV6-5 to TRBJ2-7, with 12 bases that match TRBD2. The CDR3 contains 16 residues. J gave up 4 bases and V 4 bases, and 8 bases lay outside the gene matches. Looked up from germline, CDR1 is MNHEY and CDR2 is SVGAGI. CDR3 region: CASSSSGTSGLYEQYF. CDR3 DNA: TGTGCCAGCAGTTCTTCCGGGACTAGCGGGCTATACGAGCAGTACTTC.

Here the CDR3 reads CASSPYGDSFYEQYF. The CDR3, as DNA: TGTGCCAGCAGTCCGTACGGGGACAGCTTCTACGAGCAGTACTTC. The V call is TRBV6-5, the J call TRBJ2-7; 7 positions match TRBD1. Germline CDR1 is MNHEY and CDR2 is SVGAGI. The CDR3 runs to 15 residues. Unmatched junction bases numbered 10, after V lost 5 bases and J lost 3 bases.

CDR3 DNA sequence: TGTGCCAGTAGTATTAACAGACTTAACACTGAAGCTTTCTTT. It encodes CASSINRLNTEAFF. This rearrangement joins TRBV19 to TRBJ1-1; D is unresolved. V was shortened by 3 bases and J by 2 bases, with 10 bases between the two germline ends. Germline CDR1 is LNHDA and CDR2 is SQIVND (reference sequence). There are 14 residues in the CDR3.

In this sample, this clonotype turned up many times. J is TRBJ1-1 and V is TRBV9; D remains ambiguous. The CDR3 totals 16 residues. Germline V gene data show CDR1 as SGDLS and CDR2 as YYNGEE. With 4 bases removed from V and 5 bases from J, the gap between germline ends came to 21 bases. The CDR3 nucleotides read TGTGCCAGCAGCCCCCTTCAAATTTCAGCGGCAACTGAAGCTTTCTTT. Its protein product is CASSPLQISAATEAFF.

The chain carries TRBV5-1 and TRBJ1-1; D may be TRBD1 (6 bases). In germline, CDR1 is SGHRS, CDR2 YFSETQ. The length of the CDR3 is 14 residues. Trimming pared 4 bases from V and 0 bases from J, leaving 10 bases between. The CDR3 DNA reads as TGCGCCAGCAGCCAGACAGGTATGAACACTGAAGCTTTCTTT. Its translation: CASSQTGMNTEAFF.

The V call is TRBV20-1, the J call TRBJ1-2; D is possibly TRBD1 (5 bases). V lost 6 bases to trimming and J lost 6 bases, with 14 bases between them. The CDR3 runs 12 residues. Germline V gene data show CDR1 as DFQATT and CDR2 as SNEGSKA (reference sequence). The CDR3 here is CSARDLGDGYTF. In DNA form, the CDR3 reads TGCAGTGCCCGGGACCTGGGTGATGGCTACACCTTC.

This chain uses TRBV5-1 with TRBJ2-5, with D maybe TRBD1 (6 bases). The CDR3 loop spans 14 amino acids. Germline values: CDR1 SGHRS, CDR2 YFSETQ. The V end was cut by 3 bases, the J end by 4 bases, with 13 bases between. The CDR3: CASSSRTVGETQYF. The CDR3, as DNA: TGCGCCAGCAGCTCCCGGACAGTGGGAGAGACCCAGTACTTC.

CDR3 coding DNA: TGCAGCGTTCCCCCTGACAGAGGCAAGCAGTTCTTC. It codes for CSVPPDRGKQFF. This chain connects TRBV29-1 to TRBJ2-1; TRBD1 is a possible D gene (5 bases). Per the germline V gene, CDR1 is SQVTM and CDR2 is ANQGSEA. The CDR3 has 12 residues. V was pared by 5 bases and J by 11 bases, with 16 bases between.

This clonotype occurred many times. The chain has TRBV7-3 and TRBJ1-1, with D maybe TRBD1 (5 bases). V lost 5 bases and J 3 bases, leaving 16 bases between the germline ends. Germline-derived CDR1 and CDR2 are SGHTA and FQGTGA. This CDR3 is built from 15 residues. DNA for the CDR3: TGTGCCAGCAGCCCTACCGGGACGGGTCACACTGAAGCTTTCTTT. Protein: CASSPTGTGHTEAFF. Based on the CDR3 plus reference TRBV7-3 and TRBJ1-1, the full variable domain is GAGVSQTPSNKVTEKGKYVELRCDPISGHTALYWYRQSLGQGPEFLIYFQGTGAADDSGLPNDRFFAVRPEGSVSTLKIQRTERGDSAVYLCASSPTGTGHTEAFFGQGTRLTVV.

The genes are TRBV27 and TRBJ1-1, with D uncertain. Per germline, CDR1 MNHEY and CDR2 SMNVEV (reference sequence). Trimming removed 3 bases at V and 1 base at J, with 9 bases between. This CDR3 is 14 amino acids long. CDR3 DNA: TGTGCCAGCAGTTTCTCCCCCGGGAACACTGAAGCTTTCTTT. Protein product: CASSFSPGNTEAFF.

This chain joins TRBV29-1 and TRBJ1-1; D unresolved. The CDR3 extends over 12 amino acids. Germline V gene lookup returns CDR1 SQVTM and CDR2 ANQGSEA. Deletions cut 5 bases from V and 10 bases from J, with 17 bases between. The CDR3 here is CSVNGEGALAFF. For the CDR3, the DNA is TGCAGCGTTAACGGGGAGGGAGCGTTAGCTTTCTTT.

This clonotype showed up just once. This may be a read error: a much more frequent sequence differs by one nucleotide. The rearrangement joins TRBV12-3 or TRBV12-4 to TRBJ1-2; D gene ambiguous. The CDR3 consists of 13 residues. The CDR3 spells CDSPPRVSHGYTF. The CDR3 bases are TGTGACAGCCCCCCTAGAGTGAGCCATGGCTACACCTTC.

In its sample, this clonotype was seen a few times. The gene calls are TRBV5-1 and TRBJ1-1; D call uncertain. The V gene lost 6 bases and the J gene lost 5 bases, with 17 bases spanning the gap. Germline-derived CDR1 and CDR2 are SGHRS and YFSETQ. CDR3 length equals 14 residues. The chain's CDR3 is CASTPEGFRTEAFF. In DNA form, the CDR3 reads TGCGCCAGCACCCCTGAGGGTTTTCGGACTGAAGCTTTCTTT. The full variable domain, with the rest looked up from reference TRBV5-1 and TRBJ1-1, is KAGVTQTPRYLIKTRGQQVTLSCSPISGHRSVSWYQQTPGQGLQFLFEYFSETQRNKGNFPGRFSGRQFSNSRSEMNVSTLELGDSALYLCASTPEGFRTEAFFGQGTRLTVV.

The chain couples TRBV9 to TRBJ2-2; TRBD1 might be the D (5 bases). The CDR3 sequence is 17 residues long. Germline-derived CDR1 and CDR2 are SGDLS and YYNGEE. The V and J ends lost 5 bases and 2 bases respectively, with 19 bases between them. CDR3 bases: TGTGCCAGCAGTGGCTGGGGCAGGCCACCCAACACCGGGGAGCTGTTTTTT. Translating gives CASSGWGRPPNTGELFF.

The J gene is TRBJ2-3, the V gene TRBV5-1; D gene uncertain. The CDR3 is 15 amino acids. Per the germline V gene, CDR1 is SGHRS and CDR2 is YFSETQ. The ends were cut back, 1 base at V and 13 bases at J, with 22 bases in the middle. The CDR3 protein is CASSLTPSATGWKYF. The CDR3 region has the DNA TGCGCCAGCAGCTTGACCCCTTCGGCAACTGGTTGGAAGTATTTT.

This clonotype appeared a few times. The rearrangement links TRBV20-1 to TRBJ1-1; 8 bases match TRBD1. This CDR3 has 12 residues. Trimming took 8 bases from V and 6 from J; bases not matched to a gene: 8. Germline CDR1 DFQATT, CDR2 SNEGSKA (reference sequence). The CDR3 DNA is TGCAGTCCAGGGGGCCGGTTCCCTGAAGCTTTCTTT. Its protein product is CSPGGRFPEAFF.

This clonotype was counted between two and nine times. The genes are TRBV5-1 and TRBJ1-1; TRBD1 aligns across 12 bases. V gave up 5 bases and J gave up 2 bases; unmatched junction bases: 7. The germline V gene encodes CDR1 SGHRS and CDR2 YFSETQ. CDR3 size: 16 residues. CDR3 sequence: CASSWGDRGLNTEAFF. CDR3 sequence (DNA): TGCGCCAGCAGTTGGGGGGACAGGGGGCTTAACACTGAAGCTTTCTTT.

About this clonotype itself: A read error may be the cause here, since a much bigger clone is one base away. The rearrangement links TRBV7-2 to TRBJ1-5; 8 bases align to TRBD1. Germline CDR1 is SGHTA and CDR2 is FQGNSA. The CDR3 sequence is 13 residues long. CDR3 in DNA: TGTGCCAGCAGCTTGACAGGGGAACAGCCCCATCATTTT. The encoded protein is CASSLTGEQPHHF. Combining the CDR3 with reference TRBV7-2 and TRBJ1-5 gives the whole variable domain GAGVSQSPSNKVTEKGKDVELRCDPISGHTALYWYRQSLGQGLEFLIYFQGNSAPDKSGLPSDRFSAERTGGSVSTLTIQRTQQEDSAVYLCASSLTGEQPHHFGDGTRLSIL.

The chain has TRBV5-1 and TRBJ1-1; the D is unclear. V shed 4 bases and J shed 0 bases, with 7 bases lying between them. The CDR3 covers 13 residues. Germline V lookup: CDR1 SGHRS, CDR2 YFSETQ. The CDR3 protein is CASSPPMNTEAFF. In nucleotides, the CDR3 is TGCGCCAGCAGCCCACCAATGAACACTGAAGCTTTCTTT. Looking up the rest from reference TRBV5-1 and TRBJ1-1 gives the full variable domain: KAGVTQTPRYLIKTRGQQVTLSCSPISGHRSVSWYQQTPGQGLQFLFEYFSETQRNKGNFPGRFSGRQFSNSRSEMNVSTLELGDSALYLCASSPPMNTEAFFGQGTRLTVV.